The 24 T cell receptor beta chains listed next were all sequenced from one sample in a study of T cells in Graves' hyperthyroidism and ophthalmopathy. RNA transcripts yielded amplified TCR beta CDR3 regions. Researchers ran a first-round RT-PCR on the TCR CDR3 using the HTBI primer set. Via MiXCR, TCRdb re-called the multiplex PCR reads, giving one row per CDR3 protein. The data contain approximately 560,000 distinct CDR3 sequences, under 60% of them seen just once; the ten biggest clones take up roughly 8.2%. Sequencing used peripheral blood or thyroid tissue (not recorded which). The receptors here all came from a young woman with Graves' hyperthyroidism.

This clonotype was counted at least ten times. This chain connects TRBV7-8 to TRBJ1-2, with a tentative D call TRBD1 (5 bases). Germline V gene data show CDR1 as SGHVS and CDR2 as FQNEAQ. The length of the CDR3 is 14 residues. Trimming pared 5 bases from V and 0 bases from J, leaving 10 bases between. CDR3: CASSPQGSNYGYTF. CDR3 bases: TGTGCCAGCAGCCCTCAGGGTTCTAACTATGGCTACACCTTC.

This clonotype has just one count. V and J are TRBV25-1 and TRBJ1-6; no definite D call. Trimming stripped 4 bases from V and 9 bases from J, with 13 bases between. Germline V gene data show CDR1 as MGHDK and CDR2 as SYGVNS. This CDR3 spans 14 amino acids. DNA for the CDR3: TGTGCCAGCAGTGCTATCTCCGCCAGTTCACCCCTCCACTTT. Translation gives CASSAISASSPLHF.

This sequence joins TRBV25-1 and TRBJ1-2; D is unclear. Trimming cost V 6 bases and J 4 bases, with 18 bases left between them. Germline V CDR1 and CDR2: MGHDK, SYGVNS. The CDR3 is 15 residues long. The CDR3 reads CASSHRVITFYGYTF. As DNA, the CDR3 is TGTGCCAGCAGCCACCGGGTCATCACCTTCTATGGCTACACCTTC.

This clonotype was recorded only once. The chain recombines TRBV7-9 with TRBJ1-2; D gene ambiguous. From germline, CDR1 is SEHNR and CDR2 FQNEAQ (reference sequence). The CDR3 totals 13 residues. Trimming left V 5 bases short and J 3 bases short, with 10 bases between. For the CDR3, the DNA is TGTGCCAGCAGCCTACAACCGGACTATGGCTACACCTTC. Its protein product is CASSLQPDYGYTF.

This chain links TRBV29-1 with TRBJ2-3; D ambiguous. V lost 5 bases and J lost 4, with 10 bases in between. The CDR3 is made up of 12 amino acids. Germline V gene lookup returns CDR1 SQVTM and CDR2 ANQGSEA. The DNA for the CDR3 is TGCAGCGTTCCTCGTGGAGCAGATACGCAGTATTTT. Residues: CSVPRGADTQYF.

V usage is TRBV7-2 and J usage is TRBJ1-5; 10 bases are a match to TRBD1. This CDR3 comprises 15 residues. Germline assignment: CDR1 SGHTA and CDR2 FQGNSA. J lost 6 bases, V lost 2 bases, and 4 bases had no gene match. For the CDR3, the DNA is TGTGCCAGCAGCTTATCCGGGACAGGGGTTCAGCCCCAGCATTTT. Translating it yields CASSLSGTGVQPQHF.

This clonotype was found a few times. CDR3 sequence reads: CASSQFFGGRQETQYF. CDR3 sequence (DNA): TGTGCCAGCAGCCAATTCTTCGGGGGTCGTCAAGAGACCCAGTACTTC. V and J are TRBV14 and TRBJ2-5; D might be TRBD2 (6 bases). Trimming pared 2 bases from V and 2 bases from J, leaving 15 bases between. CDR1 is SGHDN and CDR2 is FVKESK in the germline V gene. The CDR3 has 16 amino acids. Full variable domain (outside the CDR3, taken from reference TRBV14 and TRBJ2-5): EAGVTQFPSHSVIEKGQTVTLRCDPISGHDNLYWYRRVMGKEIKFLLHFVKESKQDESGMPNNRFLAERTGGTYSTLKVQPAELEDSGVYFCASSQFFGGRQETQYFGPGTRLLVL.

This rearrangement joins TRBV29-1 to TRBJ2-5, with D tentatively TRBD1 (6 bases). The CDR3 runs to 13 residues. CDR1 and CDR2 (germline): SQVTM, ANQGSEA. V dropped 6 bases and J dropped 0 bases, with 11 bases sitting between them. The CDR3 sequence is CSVQQGYQETQYF. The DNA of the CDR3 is TGCAGCGTCCAACAGGGATACCAAGAGACCCAGTACTTC. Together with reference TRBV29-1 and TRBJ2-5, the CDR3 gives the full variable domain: SAVISQKPSRDICQRGTSLTIQCQVDSQVTMMFWYRQQPGQSLTLIATANQGSEATYESGFVIDKFPISRPNLTFSTLTVSNMSPEDSSIYLCSVQQGYQETQYFGPGTRLLVL.

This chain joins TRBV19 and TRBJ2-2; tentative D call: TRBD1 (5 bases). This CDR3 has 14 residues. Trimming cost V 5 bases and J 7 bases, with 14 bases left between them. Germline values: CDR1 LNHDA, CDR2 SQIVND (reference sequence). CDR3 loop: CASSEGRVNGELFF. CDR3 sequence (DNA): TGTGCCAGTAGTGAAGGCAGGGTTAACGGGGAGCTGTTTTTT.

The CDR3 nucleotides read TGCGCCAGCAGTGATCGGGCCGGGGCAGGGGAGACCCAGTACTTC. This translates into CASSDRAGAGETQYF. The V and J genes are TRBV10-2 and TRBJ2-5; D may match TRBD1 or TRBD2 (5 bases each). V gave up 3 bases and J gave up 5 bases, with 16 bases separating them. Germline assignment: CDR1 WSHSY and CDR2 SAAADI. The CDR3 is 15 amino acids.

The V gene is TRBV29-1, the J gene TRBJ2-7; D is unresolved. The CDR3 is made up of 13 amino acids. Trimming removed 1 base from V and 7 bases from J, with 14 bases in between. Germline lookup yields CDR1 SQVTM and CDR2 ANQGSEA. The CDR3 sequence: CSVEAGPMGEQYF. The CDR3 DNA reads TGCAGCGTTGAAGCCGGGCCGATGGGGGAGCAGTACTTC.

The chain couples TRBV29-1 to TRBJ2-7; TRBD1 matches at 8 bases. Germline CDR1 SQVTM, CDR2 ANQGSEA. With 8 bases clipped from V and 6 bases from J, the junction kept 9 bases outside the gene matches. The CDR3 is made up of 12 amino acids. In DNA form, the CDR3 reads TGCAGCCAAAACAGGGGGTCATCCGAGCAGTACTTC. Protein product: CSQNRGSSEQYF.

Written as DNA, the CDR3 is TGTGCCAGCAGCTTAGCGAGCGGGGAGCTCTACGAGCAGTACTTC. Its translation: CASSLASGELYEQYF. The gene calls are TRBV7-2 and TRBJ2-7, with 7 positions matching TRBD2. The CDR3 consists of 15 residues. Germline V gene data show CDR1 as SGHTA and CDR2 as FQGNSA. Unmatched junction bases numbered 5, after V lost 0 bases and J lost 3 bases.

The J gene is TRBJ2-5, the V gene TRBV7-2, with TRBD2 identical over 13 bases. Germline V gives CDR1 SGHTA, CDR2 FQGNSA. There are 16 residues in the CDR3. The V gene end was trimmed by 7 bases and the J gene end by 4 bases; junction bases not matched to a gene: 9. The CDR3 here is CASTLGRLAGGETQYF. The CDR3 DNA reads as TGTGCCAGCACCCTCGGGAGACTAGCGGGAGGAGAGACCCAGTACTTC.

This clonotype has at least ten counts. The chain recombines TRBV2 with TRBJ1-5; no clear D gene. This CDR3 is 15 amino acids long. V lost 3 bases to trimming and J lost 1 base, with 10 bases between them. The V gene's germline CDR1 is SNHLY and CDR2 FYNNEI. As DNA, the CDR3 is TGTGCCAGCAGTGAGGAGGCTGGGAGCAATCAGCCCCAGCATTTT. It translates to CASSEEAGSNQPQHF.

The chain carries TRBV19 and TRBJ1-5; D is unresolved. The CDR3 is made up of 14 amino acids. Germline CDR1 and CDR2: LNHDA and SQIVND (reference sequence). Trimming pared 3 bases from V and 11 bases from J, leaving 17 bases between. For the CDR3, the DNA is TGTGCCAGTAGTATCCGGTGGGAAGGTCTTACCCAGCATTTT. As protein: CASSIRWEGLTQHF.

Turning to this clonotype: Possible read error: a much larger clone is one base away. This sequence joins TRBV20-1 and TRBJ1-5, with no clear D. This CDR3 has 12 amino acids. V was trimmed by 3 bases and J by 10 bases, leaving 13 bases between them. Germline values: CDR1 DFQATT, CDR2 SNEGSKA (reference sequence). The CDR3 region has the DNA TGCAGTGCTAGGGACGCGTCGTTACCCCAGCATTTT. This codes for CSARDASLPQHF.

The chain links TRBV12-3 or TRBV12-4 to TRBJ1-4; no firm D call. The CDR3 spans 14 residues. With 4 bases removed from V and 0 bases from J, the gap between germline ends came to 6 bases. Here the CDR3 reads CASSWRTTNEKLFF. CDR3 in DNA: TGTGCCAGCAGTTGGAGGACAACTAATGAAAAACTGTTTTTT.

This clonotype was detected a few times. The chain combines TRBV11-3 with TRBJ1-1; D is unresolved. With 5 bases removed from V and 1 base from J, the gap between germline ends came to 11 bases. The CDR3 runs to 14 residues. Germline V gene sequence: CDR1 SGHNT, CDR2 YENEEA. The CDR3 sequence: CASSRRQANTEAFF. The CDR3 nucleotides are TGTGCCAGCAGCCGACGACAAGCGAACACTGAAGCTTTCTTT.

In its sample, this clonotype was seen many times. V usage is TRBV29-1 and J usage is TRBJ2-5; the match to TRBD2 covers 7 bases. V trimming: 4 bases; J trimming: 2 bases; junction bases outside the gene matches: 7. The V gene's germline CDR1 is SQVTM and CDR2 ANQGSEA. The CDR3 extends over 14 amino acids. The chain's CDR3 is CSVVAGEGQETQYF. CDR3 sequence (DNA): TGCAGCGTTGTTGCGGGAGAGGGGCAAGAGACCCAGTACTTC.

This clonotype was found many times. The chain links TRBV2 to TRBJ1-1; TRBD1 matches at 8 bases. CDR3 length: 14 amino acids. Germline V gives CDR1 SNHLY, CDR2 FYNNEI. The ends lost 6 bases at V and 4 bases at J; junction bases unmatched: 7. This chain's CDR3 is CASRATGDRTEAFF. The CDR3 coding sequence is TGTGCCAGCAGGGCGACAGGGGATCGCACTGAAGCTTTCTTT.

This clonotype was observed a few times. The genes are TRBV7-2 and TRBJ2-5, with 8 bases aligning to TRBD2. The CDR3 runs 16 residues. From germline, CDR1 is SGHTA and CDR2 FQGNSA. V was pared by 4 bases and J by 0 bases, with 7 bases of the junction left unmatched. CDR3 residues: CASSSISGGDQETQYF. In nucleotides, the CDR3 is TGTGCCAGCAGCTCCATCTCGGGAGGGGACCAAGAGACCCAGTACTTC.

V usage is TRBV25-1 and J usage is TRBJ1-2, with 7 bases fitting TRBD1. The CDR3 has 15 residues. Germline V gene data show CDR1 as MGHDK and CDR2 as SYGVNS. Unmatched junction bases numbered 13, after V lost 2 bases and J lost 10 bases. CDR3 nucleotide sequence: TGTGCCAGCAGTGAAGTGGGGCGACAGGGTGGGGACTACACCTTC. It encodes CASSEVGRQGGDYTF.

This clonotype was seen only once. The CDR3 here is CAISYQGGADEQYF. The CDR3 nucleotides read TGTGCCATCAGCTATCAAGGGGGTGCCGACGAGCAGTACTTC. The chain links TRBV10-3 to TRBJ2-7; possible D gene TRBD1, 6 bases. The CDR3 is made up of 14 amino acids. Germline CDR1 ENHRY, CDR2 SYGVKD. Trimming left V 6 bases short and J 5 bases short, with 17 bases between.